These 17 T cell receptor beta chains were sequenced from one sample in a study of blood T cell repertoires in COVID-19. Libraries were prepared by immunoSEQ multiplex PCR; TCRdb keeps only in-frame clonotypes and omits some of them. The sample holds some 150,000 clones; about 86% are singletons and the top ten take roughly 8%. Sequenced sample: peripheral blood. The receptors come from a woman in her forties or fifties with active or convalescent COVID-19.

V usage is TRBV19 and J usage is TRBJ2-3; 13 bases align to TRBD2. Germline CDR1 LNHDA, CDR2 SQIVND (reference sequence). V lost 6 bases and J lost 0; bases outside the gene matches: 9. The CDR3 covers 18 residues. The DNA for the CDR3 is TGTGCCAGTAGCATACTAGCGGGGGGGCGCGGGAGCACAGATACGCAGTATTTT. Its protein is CASSILAGGRGSTDTQYF.

This chain uses TRBV5-6 with TRBJ1-5; TRBD1 agrees at 8 bases. Germline-derived CDR1 and CDR2 are SGHDT and YYEEEE. This CDR3 comprises 15 residues. The J segment lost 2 bases and the V segment lost 5 bases, leaving 6 bases of the junction unmatched. CDR3 amino acids: CASSYRGNGNQPQHF. The CDR3 nucleotides read TGTGCCAGCAGTTACAGGGGGAACGGCAATCAGCCCCAGCATTTT.

The chain joins TRBV25-1 to TRBJ2-5; TRBD2 matches at 12 bases. From germline, CDR1 is MGHDK and CDR2 SYGVNS. The V and J ends lost 3 bases and 5 bases, in that order; junction bases with no gene match: 7. The CDR3 is made up of 16 amino acids. The DNA of the CDR3 is TGTGCCAGCAGTGAGGGACTAGCGGGCCTGCGGGAGACCCAGTACTTC. Encoded protein: CASSEGLAGLRETQYF. The entire variable domain, with the rest obtained from reference TRBV25-1 and TRBJ2-5, is as follows: EADIYQTPRYLVIGTGKKITLECSQTMGHDKMYWYQQDPGMELHLIHYSYGVNSTEKGDLSSESTVSRIRTEHFPLTLESARPSHTSQYLCASSEGLAGLRETQYFGPGTRLLVL.

This clone was recorded a few times. The chain couples TRBV3-1 (or the pseudogene TRBV3-2) to TRBJ2-7; D unclear. The germline V and J ends were trimmed by 2 bases and 2 bases, with 7 bases remaining between them. Germline loops: CDR1 LGHDT, CDR2 YNNKEL (reference sequence). The CDR3 loop spans 13 amino acids. The CDR3 bases are TGTGCCAGCAGCCAAAAAACAACCTACGAGCAGTACTTC. Its translation: CASSQKTTYEQYF.

The chain uses TRBV18 and TRBJ1-1, with D tentatively TRBD1 (5 bases). The CDR3 is made up of 14 amino acids. The V end was cut by 8 bases, the J end by 7 bases, with 20 bases between. Per the germline V gene, CDR1 is KGHSH and CDR2 is LQKENI. CDR3 bases: TGTGCCAGCCGGGGAGGGGACCTACGTGGTGAAGCTTTCTTT. It translates to CASRGGDLRGEAFF.

This chain uses TRBV18 with TRBJ2-5, with D tentatively TRBD1 (6 bases). Looked up from germline, CDR1 is KGHSH and CDR2 is LQKENI. The CDR3 contains 14 residues. V lost 1 base, J lost 4 bases, and 10 bases lay in between. The CDR3 loop is CASSPLRDTETQYF. The CDR3, as DNA: TGTGCCAGCTCACCACTCCGGGACACAGAGACCCAGTACTTC.

This rearrangement joins TRBV5-4 to TRBJ2-3, with a possible D match to TRBD1 (6 bases). V shed 4 bases and J shed 6 bases, with 15 bases lying between them. This CDR3 region has 14 residues. Germline V CDR1 and CDR2: SGHNT, YYREEE (reference sequence). The CDR3 region has the DNA TGTGCCAGCAGCCAGAGGGCAGGGGCCGATACGCAGTATTTT. It is translated as CASSQRAGADTQYF.

The CDR3 loop is CATRTSPTDTQYF. CDR3 DNA: TGTGCCACCCGGACTAGCCCCACAGATACGCAGTATTTT. V is TRBV7-2 and J is TRBJ2-3, with TRBD2 matching 8 bases. Germline V gene lookup returns CDR1 SGHTA and CDR2 FQGNSA. V was pared by 10 bases and J by 2 bases, with 5 bases of the junction left unmatched. The CDR3 runs to 13 residues.

About this clone: This sample includes further DNA sequences coding for the same CDR3. V and J are TRBV11-2 and TRBJ1-1, with D perhaps matching TRBD1 (5 bases). The CDR3 length is 13 residues. Germline CDR1 and CDR2: SGHAT and FQNNGV. V was pared by 5 bases and J by 1 base, with 8 bases between. The CDR3 loop reads CASSRDRNTEAFF. The CDR3, as DNA: TGTGCCAGCAGCCGCGACAGGAACACTGAAGCTTTCTTT.

This clone was seen many times. The chain has TRBV18 and TRBJ1-2; 11 positions match TRBD1. CDR3 length equals 15 residues. Per the germline V gene, CDR1 is KGHSH and CDR2 is LQKENI. The junction had 3 bases not matched to a gene; V was cut back by 2 bases and J by 4 bases. CDR3 nucleotides: TGTGCCAGCTCACCATCGGGGACAGGGGGCTATGGCTACACCTTC. Its translation: CASSPSGTGGYGYTF.

V usage is TRBV16 and J usage is TRBJ1-2; D is uncertain. CDR3 length: 14 residues. The ends were cut back, 2 bases at V and 4 bases at J, with 11 bases in the middle. Germline assignment: CDR1 KGHSY and CDR2 FQNENV. The CDR3 here is CASSQGVNPYGYTF. The CDR3 nucleotides read TGTGCCAGCAGCCAAGGAGTAAACCCCTATGGCTACACCTTC.

The chain joins TRBV7-2 to TRBJ2-5; D gene ambiguous. V gave up 2 bases and J gave up 3 bases, with 10 bases separating them. CDR1 is SGHTA, CDR2 FQGNSA, per germline. This CDR3 has 14 residues. As DNA, the CDR3 is TGTGCCAGCAGCTTAAGTAGAACGAAAGAGACCCAGTACTTC. Its translation: CASSLSRTKETQYF.

The chain employs TRBV7-2 and TRBJ1-1, with D possibly being TRBD1 (6 bases). There are 15 residues in the CDR3. Trimming stripped 4 bases from V and 0 bases from J, with 12 bases between. Germline CDR1 is SGHTA and CDR2 is FQGNSA. The chain's CDR3 is CASSSVGDMNTEAFF. CDR3 DNA: TGTGCCAGCAGCTCAGTGGGGGACATGAACACTGAAGCTTTCTTT. The whole variable domain, remainder taken from reference TRBV7-2 and TRBJ1-1, is GAGVSQSPSNKVTEKGKDVELRCDPISGHTALYWYRQSLGQGLEFLIYFQGNSAPDKSGLPSDRFSAERTGGSVSTLTIQRTQQEDSAVYLCASSSVGDMNTEAFFGQGTRLTVV.

The chain is built from TRBV10-3 and TRBJ1-2, with 10 bases matching TRBD1. The germline V gene encodes CDR1 ENHRY and CDR2 SYGVKD. With V trimmed by 7 bases and J by 8 bases, 4 bases remained unmatched. This CDR3 spans 12 amino acids. The CDR3: CAITGTGDGYTF. CDR3 sequence (DNA): TGTGCCATCACTGGGACAGGGGACGGCTACACCTTC.

The chain employs TRBV5-1 and TRBJ1-1; 9 bases align to TRBD1. Germline V lookup: CDR1 SGHRS, CDR2 YFSETQ. The CDR3 covers 15 residues. J lost 2 bases, V lost 4 bases, and 6 bases had no gene match. The CDR3 is CASSPGGQGNTEAFF. The CDR3 DNA reads as TGCGCCAGCAGCCCGGGGGGACAGGGCAACACTGAAGCTTTCTTT.

The J gene is TRBJ2-7, the V gene TRBV28, with 10 bases that match TRBD1. Germline V gene lookup returns CDR1 MDHEN and CDR2 SYDVKM. The CDR3 covers 15 residues. V lost 2 bases to trimming and J lost 6 bases; unmatched junction nucleotides: 7. The DNA of the CDR3 is TGTGCCAGCAGTTTAGTTCTGAGGACAGGGGGCGAGCAGTACTTC. Translated, it gives CASSLVLRTGGEQYF.

The chain carries TRBV30 and TRBJ1-6, with TRBD1 matching 9 bases. CDR1 is GTSNPN, CDR2 SVGIG, per germline (reference sequence). The CDR3 spans 16 residues. The junction had 11 bases not matched to a gene; V was cut back by 4 bases and J by 7 bases. This CDR3 reads CAWTKLGQGTNSPLHF. The CDR3 coding sequence is TGTGCCTGGACAAAATTGGGACAGGGAACCAATTCACCCCTCCACTTT.